The rows below give T cell receptor beta chains drawn from one sample of a study of cytomegalovirus exposure and HLA in healthy donors. Profiling relied on immunoSEQ multiplex PCR, and the TCRdb table lists in-frame clones only, not all of them. The top ten hold roughly 5.5% of the sample, which has some 90,000 clones, approximately 68% seen once. Sequenced material: PBMCs. The receptors here all came from a boy between 10 and 17 years old in good health and CMV-seropositive. The conserved cysteine and the conserved F or W are not part of the CDR3 here. Not every row has a clone size; where given, it reads once, few, many or a size class.

>TRBV5-4|NA
ASSFGVQGYEQY
>TRBV21-1|NA
ASSKGTVNEKLF
>TRBV2|NA
ASSGDTGETQY
>TRBV19|NA
ASSIRPGDEQF
>TRBV27|few
ASSLSEGRGAF
>TRBV7-9|NA
ASSPNSESEQF
>TRBV19|NA
ASSRPGAGTDTQY
>TRBV19|NA
ASSAGTDYGYT
>TRBV2|NA
ASWGLAASDTQY
>TRBV6-5|once
ASSIQETGQPQH
>TRBV4-3|NA
ASSQEKLSEQF
>TRBV7-6|NA
ASSLDPSTTNEKLF
>TRBV2|few
ASSEGDRGYEQY
>TRBV5-1|NA
ASSFGQGVYGYT
>TRBV5-1|NA
ASSLAKGQENYGYT
>TRBV6-4|NA
ASSDYPTGQFTEAF
>TRBV6-5|NA
ASSYSENYGYT
>TRBV5-4|NA
ASSPSYGANVLT
>TRBV9|NA
ASSGITDYSSYEQY
>TRBV9|NA
ASSLRAGGYEQY
>TRBV10-1|NA
ASRVLAGGYNEQF
>TRBV12-5|once
ASGLDPGVGVYNSPLH
>TRBV6-6|few
ASSSQAGGPGGEQF
>TRBV2|once
ASSPSTTGLGTEAF
>TRBV10-1|NA
ASSAAGAAFGTQY
>TRBV4-1|NA
ASTRFWDSFHEQY
>TRBV5-1|NA
ASRNRDSGNTIY
>TRBV29-1|NA
SVQKEDQPQH
>TRBV30|NA
AWTGPWAKNIQY
>TRBV29-1|NA
SVEDGASGTGDTQY
>TRBV15|NA
ATSRTRVDGYP
>TRBV6-1|few
ASSVSRGTTNTGELF
>TRBV30|few
AWTFGGTGTEAF